Below are 30 T cell receptor beta chains sequenced from a single sample in a study of cytomegalovirus exposure and HLA in healthy donors (dated by TCRdb to 2016 to 2017). The method behind the library was the immunoSEQ multiplex PCR assay. The multiplex PCR relied on a mix of 60 forward primers for TCR Vbeta segments and 13 reverse primers for TCR Jbeta segments. The immuneACCESS repertoire file appears here via TCRdb, limited to in-frame rearrangements. These files lack a portion of the clones; in checked studies, under half of the deficit traces to unresolved V genes, and the cause of the others is not known. The sample table contains 160,000 or so clones; only one count was recorded for around 72% of them. The biggest ten clones account for about 7.7% of the sample. The sequenced material came from PBMCs. These receptors were taken from a woman aged 40 to 50 in good health and CMV-seropositive.

The chain has TRBV5-4 and TRBJ2-1; tentatively, D is TRBD2 (6 bases). The CDR3 loop spans 16 amino acids. Germline V CDR1 and CDR2: SGHNT, YYREEE (reference sequence). Trimming stripped 2 bases from V and 0 bases from J, with 12 bases between. The DNA for the CDR3 is TGTGCCAGCAGCTTCAGGCGGGGAAGCTCCTACAATGAGCAGTTCTTC. Its protein is CASSFRRGSSYNEQFF.

The CDR3, as DNA: TGTGCCAGCAGCTTGGGACAGAGCTCTGGAAACACCATATATTTT. Protein sequence: CASSLGQSSGNTIYF. The chain couples TRBV7-8 to TRBJ1-3, with 7 bases aligning to TRBD1. The V segment lost 3 bases and the J segment 0 bases; nucleotides outside the gene matches: 2. Germline loops: CDR1 SGHVS, CDR2 FQNEAQ. This CDR3 spans 15 amino acids. Full variable domain (outside the CDR3, taken from reference TRBV7-8 and TRBJ1-3): GAGVSQSPRYKVAKRGQDVALRCDPISGHVSLFWYQQALGQGPEFLTYFQNEAQLDKSGLPSDRFFAERPEGSVSTLKIQRTQQEDSAVYLCASSLGQSSGNTIYFGEGSWLTVV.

As to this clone: Its ends do not fully match the called genes, so a read error is possible. The rearrangement joins TRBV9 to TRBJ2-2, with 7 bases matching TRBD2. CDR1 and CDR2 from the germline V gene are SGDLS and YYNGEE. This CDR3 comprises 16 residues. The CDR3: CASGVTGTKNTGELFF. The CDR3 bases are TGTGCCAGCGGCGTAACCGGGACTAAGAACACCGGGGAGCTGTTTTTT.

The rearrangement uses TRBV30 and TRBJ1-2; 8 bases map to TRBD1. The length of the CDR3 is 13 residues. The germline V gene has CDR1 GTSNPN and CDR2 SVGIG (reference sequence). Trimming took 7 bases from V and 4 from J; bases not matched to a gene: 8. The CDR3 DNA sequence: TGTGCCTTGGACAGGGAAAAGACCTATGGCTACACCTTC. It translates to CALDREKTYGYTF.

This sequence joins TRBV28 and TRBJ1-2; 9 nucleotides agree with TRBD1. This CDR3 spans 15 amino acids. From germline, CDR1 is MDHEN and CDR2 SYDVKM. The ends lost 6 bases at V and 4 bases at J; junction bases unmatched: 9. The CDR3 spells CASSRTGVNGYGYTF. CDR3 DNA: TGTGCCAGCAGCAGGACAGGGGTGAATGGCTATGGCTACACCTTC.

This chain uses TRBV28 with TRBJ1-1, with D perhaps matching TRBD1 (6 bases). The CDR3 is 15 amino acids. V lost 5 bases and J lost 5, with 18 bases in between. Germline loops: CDR1 MDHEN, CDR2 SYDVKM. The CDR3: CASSRPTGLGTEAFF. The CDR3 region has the DNA TGTGCCAGCAGTCGTCCCACAGGGTTGGGGACTGAAGCTTTCTTT.

The chain recombines TRBV5-8 with TRBJ2-5; no definite D call. The DNA end is a closer match to TRBJ2-7, so the J assignment may be wrong. The CDR3 consists of 13 residues. CDR1 is SGHTS, CDR2 YDEGEE, per germline. Here the CDR3 DNA reads TGTGCCAGCAGCTTGTATGGTAGCTACGAGCAGTACTTC. This gives the protein CASSLYGSYEQYF.

The chain recombines TRBV11-2 with TRBJ1-5; no reliable D call. Trimming removed 3 bases at V and 4 bases at J, with 10 bases between. The CDR3 totals 14 residues. The germline gives CDR1 SGHAT, CDR2 FQNNGV. The CDR3, as DNA: TGTGCCAGCAGCTTCTCAGGCAATAATCAGCCCCAGCATTTT. Translation: CASSFSGNNQPQHF.

As concerns this clone: One junction end does not reproduce the germline sequence, and a read error may be involved. The rearrangement uses TRBV2 and TRBJ2-6; a possible D gene is TRBD1 (6 bases). This CDR3 comprises 16 residues. CDR1 and CDR2 (germline): SNHLY, FYNNEI. The CDR3, as DNA: TGTGCCAGCAGTGTGGAGACAGGCGCCGGGGCCAACGGCCTGACTTTC. Protein: CASSVETGAGANGLTF.

In its sample, this clone was seen a few times. The chain joins TRBV5-1 to TRBJ1-2; D might be TRBD1 (6 bases). The germline CDR1 and CDR2 sequences are SGHRS and YFSETQ. The CDR3 covers 14 residues. Trimming pared 4 bases from V and 1 base from J, leaving 11 bases between. The CDR3 loop reads CASSTNRDNYGYTF. The CDR3 nucleotides are TGCGCCAGCAGCACGAACAGGGATAACTATGGCTACACCTTC.

As to this clone: The junction differs from germline at one of its ends, possibly a read error. This chain links TRBV15 with TRBJ2-4; D is perhaps TRBD1 (6 bases). The CDR3 has 14 amino acids. Germline CDR1 and CDR2: LNHNV and YYDKDF (reference sequence). The CDR3 here is CATSPQAGGNSQYF. CDR3 in DNA: TGTGCCACCAGCCCACAGGCTGGGGGCAACAGTCAGTACTTC.

The chain combines TRBV4-1 with TRBJ1-2; 9 nucleotides line up with TRBD1. The CDR3 sequence is 14 residues long. Per the germline V gene, CDR1 is MGHRA and CDR2 is YSYEKL. The V and J ends lost 3 bases and 6 bases, in that order; junction bases with no gene match: 5. CDR3 nucleotide sequence: TGCGCCAGCAGCCATAACAGGGGGCCCGATGGCTACACCTTC. Encoded protein: CASSHNRGPDGYTF.

V gene TRBV7-9 combines with J gene TRBJ2-1; 12 positions match TRBD2. The CDR3 contains 15 residues. The V segment lost 5 bases and the J segment 6 bases; nucleotides outside the gene matches: 5. Germline values: CDR1 SEHNR, CDR2 FQNEAQ (reference sequence). The CDR3: CASSQTSGGPNEQFF. The DNA of the CDR3 is TGTGCCAGCAGCCAGACTAGCGGGGGTCCCAATGAGCAGTTCTTC.

V and J are TRBV15 and TRBJ1-5, with 7 bases lining up with TRBD1. This CDR3 has 15 amino acids. The germline gives CDR1 LNHNV, CDR2 YYDKDF (reference sequence). Trimming at V came to 7 bases and at J to 6 bases, leaving 12 bases not matched to a gene. CDR3 nucleotides: TGTGCCACCACCCCCGACAGGGACAACCGTCAGCCCCAGCATTTT. Translation: CATTPDRDNRQPQHF.

CDR3 residues: CASSEAMGGPYEQYF. CDR3 coding DNA: TGTGCCAGCAGTGAAGCGATGGGGGGGCCCTACGAGCAGTACTTC. The chain employs TRBV6-1 and TRBJ2-7; possibly TRBD2 for D (7 bases). The CDR3 covers 15 residues. V lost 0 bases to trimming and J lost 2 bases, with 11 bases between them. Germline CDR1 MNHNS, CDR2 SASEGT.

The chain couples TRBV6-1 to TRBJ2-1; 9 bases align to TRBD1. In germline, CDR1 is MNHNS, CDR2 SASEGT. CDR3 length: 17 amino acids. V dropped 4 bases and J dropped 4; count of bases not matched to a gene: 11. This CDR3 is CASSVNTGQGTYNEQFF. The CDR3 DNA reads TGTGCCAGCAGTGTAAACACGGGACAGGGAACATACAATGAGCAGTTCTTC.

With regard to this clone: The sample has other DNA sequences that encode this CDR3 too. The chain combines TRBV5-1 with TRBJ2-3; 7 nucleotides align to TRBD1. Losses at the gene ends were 1 base for V and 1 base for J; bases not matched to a gene: 3. Germline CDR1 is SGHRS and CDR2 is YFSETQ. The CDR3 loop spans 15 amino acids. The CDR3 loop reads CASSLRGLGTDTQYF. In nucleotides, the CDR3 is TGCGCCAGCAGCTTGAGGGGGCTTGGCACAGATACGCAGTATTTT.

The chain's CDR3 is CASSEGQGANEQYF. Here the CDR3 DNA reads TGTGCCAGCAGCGAGGGACAGGGGGCGAACGAGCAGTACTTC. The chain couples TRBV9 to TRBJ2-7, with 12 bases that match TRBD1. The CDR3 runs 14 residues. Losses at the gene ends were 3 bases for V and 5 bases for J; bases not matched to a gene: 3. Germline values: CDR1 SGDLS, CDR2 YYNGEE.

The rearrangement links TRBV6-1 to TRBJ1-2; TRBD1 matches 10 bases. This CDR3 is 15 amino acids long. CDR1 and CDR2 (germline): MNHNS, SASEGT. V lost 6 bases and J lost 7; bases outside the gene matches: 11. The CDR3 region has the DNA TGTGCCAGCAGAGCCTCTCAAGGGACAGGGGCTGGCTACACCTTC. As protein: CASRASQGTGAGYTF.

The chain couples TRBV5-1 to TRBJ1-1; perhaps TRBD1 as D (5 bases). Germline loops: CDR1 SGHRS, CDR2 YFSETQ. V was shortened by 3 bases and J by 0 bases, with 6 bases between the two germline ends. This CDR3 has 13 residues. The CDR3 DNA is TGCGCCAGCAGCTCGACAGTGAACACTGAAGCTTTCTTT. This gives the protein CASSSTVNTEAFF.

The chain uses TRBV9 and TRBJ2-3; TRBD1 aligns across 11 bases. J gave up 3 bases and V 1 base, and 4 bases lay outside the gene matches. Germline-derived CDR1 and CDR2 are SGDLS and YYNGEE. The CDR3 spans 16 residues. In DNA, the CDR3 is TGTGCCAGCAGCGTATGGGGGACAGGGGGGACAGATACGCAGTATTTT. It codes for CASSVWGTGGTDTQYF.

This chain connects TRBV12-5 to TRBJ1-5; 9 nucleotides align to TRBD1. V dropped 4 bases and J dropped 5; count of bases not matched to a gene: 9. The CDR3 runs to 16 residues. Germline values: CDR1 LGHNT, CDR2 FRNRAP. The CDR3 region has the DNA TGTGCTAGTGGTTGGGACCTGGGACAGGGATATCAGCCCCAGCATTTT. Encoded protein: CASGWDLGQGYQPQHF.

This chain uses TRBV27 with TRBJ1-2; TRBD1 aligns across 10 bases. After removal of 5 bases from V and 6 bases from J, the junction contained 6 bases not matched to a gene. Per germline, CDR1 MNHEY and CDR2 SMNVEV (reference sequence). The CDR3 contains 14 residues. The CDR3 DNA sequence: TGTGCCAGCAGTACCGGACAGGGGGTTAATGGCTACACCTTC. It translates to CASSTGQGVNGYTF.

The chain couples TRBV7-6 to TRBJ1-1; the D is unclear. Germline lookup yields CDR1 SGHVS and CDR2 FNYEAQ. With 5 bases removed from V and 1 base from J, the gap between germline ends came to 11 bases. This CDR3 is built from 14 residues. The CDR3 region has the DNA TGTGCCAGCAGCCCCCGCGCCGGGAACACTGAAGCTTTCTTT. This encodes CASSPRAGNTEAFF.

The chain has TRBV5-5 and TRBJ1-1; TRBD1 matches at 9 bases. The CDR3 totals 18 residues. CDR1 is SGHKS, CDR2 YYEKEE, per germline (reference sequence). With 4 bases clipped from V and 3 bases from J, the junction kept 16 bases outside the gene matches. CDR3 in DNA: TGTGCCAGCAGCCCGGTCTTTCGGGACAGGGTGAGGGACACTGAAGCTTTCTTT. Translated, it gives CASSPVFRDRVRDTEAFF.

The chain links TRBV7-6 to TRBJ2-1; 12 positions agree with TRBD2. Unmatched junction bases numbered 9, after V lost 2 bases and J lost 1 base. Germline CDR1 is SGHVS and CDR2 is FNYEAQ. There are 19 residues in the CDR3. The CDR3 spells CASSLRPSGGVWSYNEQFF. The CDR3 coding sequence is TGTGCCAGCAGCTTACGGCCTAGCGGGGGGGTTTGGTCCTACAATGAGCAGTTCTTC. Complete variable domain (other parts from reference TRBV7-6 and TRBJ2-1): GAGVSQSPRYKVTKRGQDVALRCDPISGHVSLYWYRQALGQGPEFLTYFNYEAQQDKSGLPNDRFSAERPEGSISTLTIQRTEQRDSAMYRCASSLRPSGGVWSYNEQFFGPGTRLTVL.

The chain links TRBV7-9 to TRBJ1-3; TRBD1 matches 9 bases. V lost 5 bases to trimming and J lost 4 bases; unmatched junction nucleotides: 3. Germline CDR1 reads SEHNR; CDR2 reads FQNEAQ (reference sequence). This CDR3 has 14 amino acids. The CDR3 loop is CASSTGTGGNTIYF. The CDR3 region has the DNA TGTGCCAGCAGCACCGGGACAGGGGGAAACACCATATATTTT.

V is TRBV11-2 and J is TRBJ2-7; possibly TRBD1 for D (5 bases). The CDR3 totals 14 residues. Germline lookup yields CDR1 SGHAT and CDR2 FQNNGV. The germline V and J ends were trimmed by 1 base and 3 bases, with 10 bases remaining between them. CDR3 in amino acids: CASSLASTVYEQYF. Here the CDR3 DNA reads TGTGCCAGCAGCTTAGCGTCGACAGTCTACGAGCAGTACTTC.

The chain has TRBV11-2 and TRBJ1-6; D not certain. Germline V CDR1 and CDR2: SGHAT, FQNNGV. Trimming shortened V by 6 bases and J by 8 bases, and 5 bases separated the two germline ends. This CDR3 contains 11 residues. In nucleotides, the CDR3 is TGTGCCAGCAGTTCATATTCACCCCTCCACTTT. This encodes CASSSYSPLHF.

This clone appeared once. The chain carries TRBV29-1 and TRBJ1-6, with D perhaps TRBD1 (5 bases). The germline V and J ends were trimmed by 4 bases and 7 bases, with 11 bases remaining between them. Germline-derived CDR1 and CDR2 are SQVTM and ANQGSEA. The length of the CDR3 is 13 residues. The CDR3 loop reads CSVADKRNSPLHF. CDR3 nucleotides: TGCAGCGTTGCGGACAAAAGAAATTCACCCCTCCACTTT.